This note documents a single T cell receptor beta chain sequence. Building the TCR beta libraries relied on iRepertoire HTBI primers, and CDR3 regions underwent Arm-PCR. TCRdb processed the multiplex PCR reads anew with MiXCR; each CDR3 protein has one entry. The sample gives roughly 430,000 distinct CDR3 sequences, about 15% of which show up once; roughly 10% is in the top ten. Time point specified: newly diagnosed GD, antithyroid drugs for less than 3 months. From PBMCs, RNA was extracted and then used to make the TCR library. V was clipped by 5 bases and J by 6 bases; unmatched bases: 9. The germline V gene encodes CDR1 LGHDT and CDR2 YNNKEL (reference sequence). This CDR3 contains 15 residues. This specimen comes from a study of regulatory T cells in long-lasting Graves disease. These data were also filed under a second study, of T cells in Graves' hyperthyroidism and ophthalmopathy. That report adds: The TCR CDR3 was amplified in a first-round RT-PCR using the HTBI primer set. Prediction of ophthalmopathy progression came a median about 6 months pre-onset.

The sequence was collected from a woman aged 30 to 39 with Graves disease. V gene TRBV3-1 combines with J gene TRBJ1-4; 7 positions agree with TRBD1. The material sequenced was peripheral blood mononuclear cells (PBMCs), taken at new diagnosis, from a patient treated with antithyroid drugs. Here the CDR3 reads CASSDRQGIHEKLFF. In nucleotides, the CDR3 is TGTGCCAGCAGCGATCGACAGGGAATCCATGAAAAACTGTTTTTT.